The 5 T cell receptor beta chains in this list originate from one sample, sequenced in a study of T cell clonality in common variable immunodeficiency. Study-wide findings and caveats: Fewer deletions and N-nucleotide insertions were reportedly seen in common variable immunodeficiency TCR beta sequences.

Produced via immunoSEQ multiplex PCR; TCRdb's table is partial and in-frame only. The table lists more than 25,000 clones, no singletons, with 3.5% to 4.5% in the top ten. These receptors have no known antigen. Sequenced material: peripheral blood mononuclear cells. The origin of the receptors is a human donor with common variable immunodeficiency.

This clone was counted at least ten times. Read coverage stops 3 residues before the CDR3 terminus; the germline J gene supplies the remainder. The chain uses TRBV6-4 and TRBJ1-2; unclear D gene. This CDR3 has 13 residues. V dropped 3 bases and J dropped 4 bases, with 9 bases sitting between them. Germline assignment: CDR1 MRHNA and CDR2 SNTAGT. This CDR3 is CASSEQWSYGYTF. The sequenced part of the CDR3 DNA is TGTGCCAGCAGTGAACAGTGGAGCTATGGC.

This clone showed up many times. The read ends 3 residues shy of where the CDR3 ends; the end is completed using the germline J gene. V usage is TRBV20-1 and J usage is TRBJ1-5; the match to TRBD1 covers 8 bases. The V segment lost 1 base and the J segment 3 bases; nucleotides outside the gene matches: 8. This CDR3 is 16 amino acids long. Germline V gives CDR1 DFQATT, CDR2 SNEGSKA (reference sequence). The CDR3 here is CSARGVTGAYNQPQHF. Partial CDR3 DNA: TGCAGTGCTAGAGGGGTGACAGGGGCCTACAATCAGCCC.

This clone was seen only a few times. The read terminates 3 residues ahead of where the CDR3 ends, so the germline J gene completes it. Other DNA sequences from this sample encode an identical CDR3 as well. The J gene is TRBJ2-7, the V gene TRBV7-9, with D possibly being TRBD1 (5 bases). The length of the CDR3 is 14 residues. Trimming pared 2 bases from V and 3 bases from J, leaving 11 bases between. CDR1 SEHNR and CDR2 FQNEAQ come from the germline V gene (reference sequence). The CDR3 is CASSLKGSNYEQYF. CDR3 DNA, as far as it was read: TGTGCCAGCAGCTTAAAGGGGTCAAACTACGAG. The whole variable domain, filled in from reference TRBV7-9 and TRBJ2-7, reads DTGVSQNPRHKITKRGQNVTFRCDPISEHNRLYWYRQTLGQGPEFLTYFQNEAQLEKSRLLSDRFSAERPKGSFSTLEIQRTEQGDSAMYLCASSLKGSNYEQYFGPGTRLTVT.

This clone was detected many times. The read falls 3 residues short of the CDR3 end, and the missing part is taken from the germline J gene. V usage is TRBV11-3 and J usage is TRBJ2-1; TRBD2 matches at 13 bases. CDR1 and CDR2 (germline): SGHNT, YENEEA. This CDR3 comprises 15 residues. J lost 9 bases, V lost 5 bases, and 7 bases had no gene match. The sequenced part of the CDR3 DNA is TGTGCCAGCAGCATAACTAGCGGGAGGGCCAGTGAG. Translating gives CASSITSGRASE. The full-length CDR3 reads as CASSITSGRASEQFF.

This clone was picked up a small number of times. The read gets to within 3 residues of the CDR3 end, and the germline J gene fills in the rest. The J gene is TRBJ2-7, the V gene TRBV7-7; 10 bases are shared with TRBD2. V gave up 5 bases and J gave up 5 bases; unmatched junction bases: 6. This CDR3 region has 14 residues. Germline CDR1 is SSHAT and CDR2 is FNYEAQ (reference sequence). The CDR3 loop reads CASSPSGSLHEQYF. The DNA read from the CDR3 is TGTGCCAGCAGCCCTAGCGGGAGCTTGCACGAG.